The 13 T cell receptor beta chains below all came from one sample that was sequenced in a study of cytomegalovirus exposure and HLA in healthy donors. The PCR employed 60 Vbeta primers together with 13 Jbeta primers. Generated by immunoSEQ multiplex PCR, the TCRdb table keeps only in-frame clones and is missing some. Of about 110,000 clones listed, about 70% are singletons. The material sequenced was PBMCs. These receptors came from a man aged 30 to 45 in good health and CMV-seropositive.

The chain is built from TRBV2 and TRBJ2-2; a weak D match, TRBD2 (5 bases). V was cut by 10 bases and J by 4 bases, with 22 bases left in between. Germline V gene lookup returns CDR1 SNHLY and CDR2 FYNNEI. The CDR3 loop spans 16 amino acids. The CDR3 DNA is TGTGCCACCAAGGAGACCGCGGATGCGGGCACCGGGGAGCTGTTTTTT. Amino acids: CATKETADAGTGELFF.

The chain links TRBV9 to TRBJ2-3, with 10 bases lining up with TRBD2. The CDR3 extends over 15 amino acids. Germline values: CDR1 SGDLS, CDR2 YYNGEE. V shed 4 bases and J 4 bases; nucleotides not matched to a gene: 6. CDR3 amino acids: CASSLMGLAPDTQYF. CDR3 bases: TGTGCCAGCAGCTTAATGGGACTAGCGCCAGATACGCAGTATTTT.

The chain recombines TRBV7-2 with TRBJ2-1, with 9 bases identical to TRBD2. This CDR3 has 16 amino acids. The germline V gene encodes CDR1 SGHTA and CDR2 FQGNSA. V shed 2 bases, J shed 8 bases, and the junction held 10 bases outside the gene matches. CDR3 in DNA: TGTGCCAGCAGCTTATATCGCGGGGGGGGTAGCGATGAGCAGTTCTTC. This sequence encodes CASSLYRGGGSDEQFF.

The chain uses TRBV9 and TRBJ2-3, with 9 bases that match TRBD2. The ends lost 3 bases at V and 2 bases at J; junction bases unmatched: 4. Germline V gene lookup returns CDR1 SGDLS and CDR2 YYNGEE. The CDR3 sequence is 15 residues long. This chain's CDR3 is CASSETSGPTDTQYF. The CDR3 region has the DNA TGTGCCAGCAGCGAGACTAGCGGACCCACAGATACGCAGTATTTT.

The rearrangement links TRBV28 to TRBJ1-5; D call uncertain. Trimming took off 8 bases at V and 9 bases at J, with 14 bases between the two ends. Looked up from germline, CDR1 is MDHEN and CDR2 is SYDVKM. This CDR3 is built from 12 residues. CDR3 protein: CASRESAGPQHF. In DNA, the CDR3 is TGTGCCAGCCGTGAATCGGCAGGGCCCCAGCATTTT.

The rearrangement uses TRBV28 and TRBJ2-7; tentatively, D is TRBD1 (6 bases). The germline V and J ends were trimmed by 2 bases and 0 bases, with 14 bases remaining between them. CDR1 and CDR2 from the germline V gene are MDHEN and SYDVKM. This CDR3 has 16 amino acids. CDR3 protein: CASSLGWGPSSYEQYF. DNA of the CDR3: TGTGCCAGCAGTTTAGGGTGGGGGCCTAGCTCCTACGAGCAGTACTTC. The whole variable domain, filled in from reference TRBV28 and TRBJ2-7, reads DVKVTQSSRYLVKRTGEKVFLECVQDMDHENMFWYRQDPGLGLRLIYFSYDVKMKEKGDIPEGYSVSREKKERFSLILESASTNQTSMYLCASSLGWGPSSYEQYFGPGTRLTVT.

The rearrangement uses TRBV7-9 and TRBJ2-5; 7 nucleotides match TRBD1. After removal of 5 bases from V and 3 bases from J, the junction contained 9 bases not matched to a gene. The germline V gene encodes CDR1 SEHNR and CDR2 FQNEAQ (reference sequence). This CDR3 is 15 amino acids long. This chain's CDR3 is CASSRTGRPEETQYF. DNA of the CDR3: TGTGCCAGCAGCCGGACAGGTAGGCCCGAAGAGACCCAGTACTTC.

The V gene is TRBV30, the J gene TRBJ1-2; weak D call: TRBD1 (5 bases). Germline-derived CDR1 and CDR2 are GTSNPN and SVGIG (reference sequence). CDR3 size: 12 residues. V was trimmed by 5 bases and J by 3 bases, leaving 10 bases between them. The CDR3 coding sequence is TGTGCCTGGGGGCAGGGCGACTATGGCTACACCTTC. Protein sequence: CAWGQGDYGYTF.

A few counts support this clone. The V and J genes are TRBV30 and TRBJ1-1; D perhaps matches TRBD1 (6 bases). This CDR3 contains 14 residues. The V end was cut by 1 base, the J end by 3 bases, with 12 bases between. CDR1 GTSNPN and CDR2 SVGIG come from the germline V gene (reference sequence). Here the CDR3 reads CAWSGRGGYTEAFF. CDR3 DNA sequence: TGTGCCTGGAGTGGCAGGGGTGGGTACACTGAAGCTTTCTTT. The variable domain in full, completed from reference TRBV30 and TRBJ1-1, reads SQTIHQWPATLVQPVGSPLSLECTVEGTSNPNLYWYRQAAGRGLQLLFYSVGIGQISSEVPQNLSASRPQDRQFILSSKKLLLSDSGFYLCAWSGRGGYTEAFFGQGTRLTVV.

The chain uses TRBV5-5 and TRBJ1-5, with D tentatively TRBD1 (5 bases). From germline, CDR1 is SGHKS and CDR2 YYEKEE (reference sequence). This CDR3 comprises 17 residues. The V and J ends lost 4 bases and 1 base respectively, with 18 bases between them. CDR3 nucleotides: TGTGCCAGCAGCCCCTCCGGGGGTGGCCTAAGCAATCAGCCCCAGCATTTT. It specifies CASSPSGGGLSNQPQHF. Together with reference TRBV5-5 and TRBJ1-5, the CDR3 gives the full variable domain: DAGVTQSPTHLIKTRGQQVTLRCSPISGHKSVSWYQQVLGQGPQFIFQYYEKEERGRGNFPDRFSARQFPNYSSELNVNALLLGDSALYLCASSPSGGGLSNQPQHFGDGTRLSIL.

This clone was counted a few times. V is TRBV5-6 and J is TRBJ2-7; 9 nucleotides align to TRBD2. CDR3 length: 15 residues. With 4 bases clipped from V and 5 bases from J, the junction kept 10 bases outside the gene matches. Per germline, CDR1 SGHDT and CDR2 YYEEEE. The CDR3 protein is CASSLGASGNNEQYF. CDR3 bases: TGTGCCAGCAGCCTTGGCGCTAGCGGGAACAACGAGCAGTACTTC.

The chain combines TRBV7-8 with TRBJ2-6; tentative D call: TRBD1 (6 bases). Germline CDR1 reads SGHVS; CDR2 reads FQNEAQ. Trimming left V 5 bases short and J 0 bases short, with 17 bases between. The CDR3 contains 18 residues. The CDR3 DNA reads TGTGCCAGCAGCCACCGGGACACTCTTACCTCTGGGGCCAACGTCCTGACTTTC. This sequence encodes CASSHRDTLTSGANVLTF.

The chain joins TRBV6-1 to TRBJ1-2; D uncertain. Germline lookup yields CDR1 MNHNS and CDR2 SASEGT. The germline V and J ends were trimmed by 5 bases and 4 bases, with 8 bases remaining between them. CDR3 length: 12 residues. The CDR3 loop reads CASSPNSYGYTF. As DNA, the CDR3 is TGTGCCAGCAGTCCGAACAGCTATGGCTACACCTTC.